This T cell receptor (beta chain) was profiled in a study of PD-1 blockade in classical Hodgkin lymphoma. Produced via immunoSEQ multiplex PCR; TCRdb's table is partial and in-frame only. This table holds about 2,100 clones, 75% to 90% found once. Study-wide findings and caveats: Complete responders matched newly diagnosed patients in baseline diversity.

After autologous stem cell transplantation all patients relapsed, and prior brentuximab vedotin exposure differed between cohorts. Germline CDR1 is SGDLS and CDR2 is YYNGEE. Trimming took off 2 bases at V and 0 bases at J, with 10 bases between the two ends. CDR3 length: 15 residues. About this clone itself: Its matching antigen is unknown.

This material consisted of peripheral blood mononuclear cells (PBMCs), taken at baseline. The chain carries TRBV9 and TRBJ2-3; D is undetermined. The receptor was derived from a human donor with classical Hodgkin lymphoma. CDR3 loop: CASSVDAVSTDTQYF. The DNA of the CDR3 is TGTGCCAGCAGCGTGGATGCGGTGAGCACAGATACGCAGTATTTT. Drawing the rest from reference TRBV9 and TRBJ2-3, the complete variable domain is DSGVTQTPKHLITATGQRVTLRCSPRSGDLSVYWYQQSLDQGLQFLIQYYNGEERAKGNILERFSAQQFPDLHSELNLSSLELGDSALYFCASSVDAVSTDTQYFGPGTRLTVL.